One sample yielded the 19 T cell receptor beta chains listed below, sequenced in a study of blood T cell repertoires in COVID-19. Assay: immunoSEQ multiplex PCR; the TCRdb copy retains only in-frame clones and omits some. The table includes roughly 250,000 clones, roughly four fifths detected once. The sequenced material came from peripheral blood. Receptors were obtained from a woman aged 70-85 years with acute or convalescent COVID-19.

The chain recombines TRBV12-3 or TRBV12-4 with TRBJ1-2; D is unresolved. The V end was cut by 5 bases, the J end by 8 bases, with 9 bases between. The CDR3 is made up of 11 amino acids. Written as DNA, the CDR3 is TGTGCCAGCAGTCGAGGGCTCGGCTACACCTTC. Protein sequence: CASSRGLGYTF.

The rearrangement links TRBV4-3 to TRBJ1-5; TRBD1 matches 8 bases. V gave up 3 bases and J gave up 7 bases; unmatched junction bases: 5. Germline lookup yields CDR1 LGHNA and CDR2 YSLEER. There are 14 residues in the CDR3. CDR3 bases: TGCGCCAGCAGCCAGGACAGGGTGGGGCAGCCCCAGCATTTT. This codes for CASSQDRVGQPQHF.

This sequence joins TRBV18 and TRBJ2-7; TRBD1 matches 7 bases. Germline assignment: CDR1 KGHSH and CDR2 LQKENI. The V segment lost 1 base and the J segment 6 bases; nucleotides outside the gene matches: 6. The CDR3 spans 14 residues. CDR3 DNA sequence: TGTGCCAGCTCACCACTGGCAGGGGGTGGCGAGCAGTACTTC. Translated, it gives CASSPLAGGGEQYF. The full variable domain, with the rest looked up from reference TRBV18 and TRBJ2-7, is NAGVMQNPRHLVRRRGQEARLRCSPMKGHSHVYWYRQLPEEGLKFMVYLQKENIIDESGMPKERFSAEFPKEGPSILRIQQVVRGDSAAYFCASSPLAGGGEQYFGPGTRLTVT.

This clone came up once. This chain uses TRBV1 with TRBJ1-6; TRBD1, the D gene given by the table, was not confirmed from the DNA. TRBV1 is tagged as a pseudogene. The CDR3 is 17 amino acids. CDR3 sequence (DNA): TGCACCAGCAGCCAATCCAGCAGGGATCACCCTCGGGCGCCCCTCCACTTT. Translating it yields CTSSQSSRDHPRAPLHF.

The V call is TRBV7-6, the J call TRBJ1-1; no firm D call. This CDR3 comprises 15 residues. CDR1 and CDR2 (germline): SGHVS, FNYEAQ. Trimming pared 1 base from V and 0 bases from J, leaving 9 bases between. The CDR3 loop reads CASSLGQTLNTEAFF. The CDR3 bases are TGTGCCAGCAGCTTAGGGCAGACTTTGAACACTGAAGCTTTCTTT.

The chain is built from TRBV9 and TRBJ2-7; 11 nucleotides agree with TRBD1. V lost 4 bases, J lost 4 bases, and 7 bases stayed unmatched. CDR1 is SGDLS, CDR2 YYNGEE, per germline. This CDR3 is 15 amino acids long. The CDR3 nucleotides read TGTGCCAGCAGCCTCTCGGACAGGGGGCCTTACGAGCAGTACTTC. Residues: CASSLSDRGPYEQYF.

The V gene is TRBV7-2, the J gene TRBJ2-7; TRBD1 matches at 7 bases. V gave up 5 bases and J gave up 6 bases; unmatched junction bases: 10. Germline assignment: CDR1 SGHTA and CDR2 FQGNSA. This CDR3 region has 14 residues. Here the CDR3 DNA reads TGTGCCAGCAGCCTTGGGGGACAGTCGCGCGAGCAGTACTTC. It yields the protein CASSLGGQSREQYF.

V is TRBV29-1 and J is TRBJ1-1; TRBD1 is a possible D gene (5 bases). Germline loops: CDR1 SQVTM, CDR2 ANQGSEA. The V gene lost 6 bases and the J gene lost 1 base, with 9 bases spanning the gap. CDR3 length: 12 amino acids. The CDR3 bases are TGCAGCGTGGGGGGTCAGAACACTGAAGCTTTCTTT. Protein: CSVGGQNTEAFF.

The chain uses TRBV28 and TRBJ1-6, with D tentatively TRBD1 (6 bases). Trimming took 8 bases from V and 8 from J, leaving 13 bases between them. There are 13 residues in the CDR3. Germline V lookup: CDR1 MDHEN, CDR2 SYDVKM. As DNA, the CDR3 is TGTGCCAGCGGGCGAGAGGGGGATTCACCCCTCCACTTT. Protein product: CASGREGDSPLHF.

V gene TRBV7-9 combines with J gene TRBJ2-2; TRBD2 aligns across 14 bases. CDR1 is SEHNR, CDR2 FQNEAQ, per germline (reference sequence). The CDR3 runs to 18 residues. The V and J ends lost 4 bases and 3 bases, in that order; junction bases with no gene match: 7. In DNA form, the CDR3 reads TGTGCCAGCAGCTCAGGACTAGCGGGGGGCTATGACACCGGGGAGCTGTTTTTT. Translating gives CASSSGLAGGYDTGELFF.

The V gene is TRBV19, the J gene TRBJ1-1; D is unresolved. The germline gives CDR1 LNHDA, CDR2 SQIVND (reference sequence). The ends were cut back, 3 bases at V and 7 bases at J, with 12 bases in the middle. CDR3 size: 13 residues. The DNA for the CDR3 is TGTGCCAGTAGTATTCCGCGGCACAATGAAGCTTTCTTT. It specifies CASSIPRHNEAFF.

This chain links TRBV7-9 with TRBJ1-5; D not resolved. Germline CDR1 reads SEHNR; CDR2 reads FQNEAQ (reference sequence). Trimming shortened V by 6 bases and J by 8 bases, and 17 bases separated the two germline ends. CDR3 size: 14 residues. CDR3 in amino acids: CASRSPVMPKPQHF. The DNA of the CDR3 is TGTGCCAGCAGGTCCCCGGTTATGCCCAAGCCCCAGCATTTT.

As regards this clone: The same CDR3 arises from other DNA sequences in this sample as well. The chain is built from TRBV5-1 and TRBJ1-2; 7 positions agree with TRBD1. J lost 7 bases, V lost 0 bases, and 0 bases had no gene match. CDR3 size: 12 residues. Germline assignment: CDR1 SGHRS and CDR2 YFSETQ. In DNA, the CDR3 is TGCGCCAGCAGCTTGGAGGGGGCTGGCTACACCTTC. Amino acid sequence: CASSLEGAGYTF. Drawing the rest from reference TRBV5-1 and TRBJ1-2, the complete variable domain is KAGVTQTPRYLIKTRGQQVTLSCSPISGHRSVSWYQQTPGQGLQFLFEYFSETQRNKGNFPGRFSGRQFSNSRSEMNVSTLELGDSALYLCASSLEGAGYTFGSGTRLTVV.

V is TRBV5-1 and J is TRBJ2-5, with 8 bases identical to TRBD1. The ends lost 3 bases at V and 2 bases at J; junction bases unmatched: 3. CDR1 SGHRS and CDR2 YFSETQ come from the germline V gene. The CDR3 sequence is 14 residues long. The CDR3 coding sequence is TGCGCCAGCAGCTCAGGGGGCCCGCAAGAGACCCAGTACTTC. As protein: CASSSGGPQETQYF.

This clone was seen more than once but under ten times. V is TRBV15 and J is TRBJ1-3, with 8 bases aligning to TRBD1. CDR1 and CDR2 (germline): LNHNV, YYDKDF (reference sequence). Trimming at V came to 3 bases and at J to 0 bases, leaving 7 bases not matched to a gene. There are 17 residues in the CDR3. The CDR3, as DNA: TGTGCCACCAGCAGGACGATCGGGACAGGCTCTGGAAACACCATATATTTT. As protein: CATSRTIGTGSGNTIYF.

The CDR3 region has the DNA TGTGCCAGCAGCCAAGGGGGGGCTGAAGCTTTCTTT. Amino acid sequence: CASSQGGAEAFF. This chain joins TRBV3-1 (or the pseudogene TRBV3-2) and TRBJ1-1, with D possibly TRBD1 on 5 matching bases. CDR1 LGHDT and CDR2 YNNKEL come from the germline V gene (reference sequence). V lost 1 base and J lost 6, with 6 bases in between. This CDR3 has 12 amino acids.

The chain combines TRBV6-1 with TRBJ1-6, with 7 bases matching TRBD1. The CDR3 is made up of 14 amino acids. V shed 3 bases, J shed 13 bases, and the junction held 9 bases outside the gene matches. Looked up from germline, CDR1 is MNHNS and CDR2 is SASEGT. CDR3: CASSDGTVGGPLHF. The CDR3 DNA is TGTGCCAGCAGTGATGGGACAGTAGGTGGCCCCCTCCACTTT.

The chain has TRBV24-1 and TRBJ2-1, with D unclear. The CDR3 length is 13 residues. Per germline, CDR1 KGHDR and CDR2 SFDVKD. Trimming removed 9 bases from V and 0 bases from J, with 8 bases in between. The CDR3 DNA follows: TGTGCCACCGGAACAGTCTCCTACAATGAGCAGTTCTTC. Translating gives CATGTVSYNEQFF.

V is TRBV7-9 and J is TRBJ1-1; 7 bases align to TRBD1. Germline V gene sequence: CDR1 SEHNR, CDR2 FQNEAQ (reference sequence). This CDR3 is 15 amino acids long. J lost 3 bases, V lost 3 bases, and 7 bases had no gene match. The CDR3 DNA sequence: TGTGCCAGCAGCTTGGGACAGTCCGGACACACTGAAGCTTTCTTT. Protein: CASSLGQSGHTEAFF.